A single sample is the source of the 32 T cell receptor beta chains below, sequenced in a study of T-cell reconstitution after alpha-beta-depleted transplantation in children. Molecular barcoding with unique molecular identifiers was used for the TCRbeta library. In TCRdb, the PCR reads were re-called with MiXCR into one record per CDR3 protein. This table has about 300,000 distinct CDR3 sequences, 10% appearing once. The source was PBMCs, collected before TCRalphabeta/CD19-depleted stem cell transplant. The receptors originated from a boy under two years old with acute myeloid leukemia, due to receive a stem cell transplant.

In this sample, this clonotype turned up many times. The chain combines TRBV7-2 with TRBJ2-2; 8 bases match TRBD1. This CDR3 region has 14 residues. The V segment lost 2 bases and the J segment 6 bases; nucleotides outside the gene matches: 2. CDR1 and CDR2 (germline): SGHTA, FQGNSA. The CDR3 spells CASSLRTGPGELFF. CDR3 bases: TGTGCCAGCAGCTTAAGGACAGGGCCCGGGGAGCTGTTTTTT.

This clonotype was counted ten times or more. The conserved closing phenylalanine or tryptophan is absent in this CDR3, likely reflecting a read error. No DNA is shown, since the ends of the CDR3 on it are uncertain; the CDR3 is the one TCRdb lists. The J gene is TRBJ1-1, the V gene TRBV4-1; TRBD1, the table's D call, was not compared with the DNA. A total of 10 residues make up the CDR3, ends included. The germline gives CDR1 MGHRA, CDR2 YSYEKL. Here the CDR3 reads CASSQVTGIG.

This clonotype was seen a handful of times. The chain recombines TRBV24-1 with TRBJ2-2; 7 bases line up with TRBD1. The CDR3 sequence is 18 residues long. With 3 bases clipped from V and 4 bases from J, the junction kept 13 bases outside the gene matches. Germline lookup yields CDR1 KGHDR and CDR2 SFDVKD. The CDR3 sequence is CATSDLLHTGDATGELFF. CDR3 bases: TGTGCCACCAGTGATCTACTACACACAGGGGACGCCACCGGGGAGCTGTTTTTT.

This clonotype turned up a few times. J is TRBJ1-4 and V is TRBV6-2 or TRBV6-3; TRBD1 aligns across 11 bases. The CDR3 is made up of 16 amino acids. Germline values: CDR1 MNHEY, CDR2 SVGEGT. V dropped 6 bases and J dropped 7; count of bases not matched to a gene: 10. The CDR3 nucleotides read TGTGCCAGCAGGCCGGACAGGGGGCGCGTCGTTGAAAAACTGTTTTTT. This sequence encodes CASRPDRGRVVEKLFF.

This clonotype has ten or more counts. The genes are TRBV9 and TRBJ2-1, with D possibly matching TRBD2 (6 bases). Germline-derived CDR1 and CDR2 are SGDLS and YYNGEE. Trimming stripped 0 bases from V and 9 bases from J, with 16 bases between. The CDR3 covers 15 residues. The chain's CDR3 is CASSVGQAGKGEQFF. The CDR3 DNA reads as TGTGCCAGCAGCGTAGGGCAGGCGGGGAAGGGTGAGCAGTTCTTC. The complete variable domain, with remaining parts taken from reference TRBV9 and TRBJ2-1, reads DSGVTQTPKHLITATGQRVTLRCSPRSGDLSVYWYQQSLDQGLQFLIQYYNGEERAKGNILERFSAQQFPDLHSELNLSSLELGDSALYFCASSVGQAGKGEQFFGPGTRLTVL.

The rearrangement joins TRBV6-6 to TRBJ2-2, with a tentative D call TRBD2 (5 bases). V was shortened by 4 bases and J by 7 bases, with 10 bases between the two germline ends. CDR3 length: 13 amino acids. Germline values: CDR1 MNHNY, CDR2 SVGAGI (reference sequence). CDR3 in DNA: TGTGCCAGCAGTTTACTAGAGAACGGGGAGCTGTTTTTT. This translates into CASSLLENGELFF.

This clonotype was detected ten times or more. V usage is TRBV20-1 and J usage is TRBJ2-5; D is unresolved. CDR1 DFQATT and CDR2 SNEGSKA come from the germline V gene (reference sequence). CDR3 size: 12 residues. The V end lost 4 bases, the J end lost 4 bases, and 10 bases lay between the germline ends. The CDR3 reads CSATPLRETQYF. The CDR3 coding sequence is TGCAGTGCTACGCCCTTGAGAGAGACCCAGTACTTC.

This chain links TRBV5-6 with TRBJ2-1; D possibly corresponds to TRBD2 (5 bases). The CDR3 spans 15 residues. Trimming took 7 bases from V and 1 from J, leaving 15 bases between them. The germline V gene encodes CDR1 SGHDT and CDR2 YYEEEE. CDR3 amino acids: CASGLQAWSYNEQFF. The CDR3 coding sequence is TGTGCCAGCGGACTTCAAGCTTGGTCCTACAATGAGCAGTTCTTC.

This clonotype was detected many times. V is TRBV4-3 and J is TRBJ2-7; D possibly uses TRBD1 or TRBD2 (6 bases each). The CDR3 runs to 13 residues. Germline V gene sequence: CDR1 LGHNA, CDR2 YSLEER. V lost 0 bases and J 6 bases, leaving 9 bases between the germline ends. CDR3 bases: TGCGCCAGCAGCCAAGATCCGGGGGCCGAGCAGTACTTC. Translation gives CASSQDPGAEQYF.

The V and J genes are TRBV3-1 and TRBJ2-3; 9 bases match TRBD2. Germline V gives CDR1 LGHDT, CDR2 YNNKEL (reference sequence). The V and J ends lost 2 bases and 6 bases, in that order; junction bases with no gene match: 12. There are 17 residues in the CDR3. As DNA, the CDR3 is TGTGCCAGCAGCCAATTCCGAAGCGGGGGGCCTGGGGATACGCAGTATTTT. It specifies CASSQFRSGGPGDTQYF.

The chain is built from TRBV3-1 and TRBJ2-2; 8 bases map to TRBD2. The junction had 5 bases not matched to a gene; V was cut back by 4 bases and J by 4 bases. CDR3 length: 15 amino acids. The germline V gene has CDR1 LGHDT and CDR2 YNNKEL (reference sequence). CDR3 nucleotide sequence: TGTGCCAGCAGCCTTAGCGGGGCGGGCACCGGGGAGCTGTTTTTT. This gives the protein CASSLSGAGTGELFF.

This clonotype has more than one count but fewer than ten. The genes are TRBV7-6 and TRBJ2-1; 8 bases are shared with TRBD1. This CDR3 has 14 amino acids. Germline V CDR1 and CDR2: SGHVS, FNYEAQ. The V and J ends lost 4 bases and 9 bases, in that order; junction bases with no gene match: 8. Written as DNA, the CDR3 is TGTGCCAGCAGCTCTAGACAGGGGAAGGGTGAGCAGTTCTTC. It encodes CASSSRQGKGEQFF.

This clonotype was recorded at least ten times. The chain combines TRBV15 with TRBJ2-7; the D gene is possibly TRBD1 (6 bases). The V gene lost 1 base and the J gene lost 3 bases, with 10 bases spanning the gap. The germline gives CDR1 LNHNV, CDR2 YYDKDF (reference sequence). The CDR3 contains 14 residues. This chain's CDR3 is CATSRGGGSYEQYF. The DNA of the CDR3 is TGTGCCACCAGCAGAGGAGGGGGAAGCTACGAGCAGTACTTC.

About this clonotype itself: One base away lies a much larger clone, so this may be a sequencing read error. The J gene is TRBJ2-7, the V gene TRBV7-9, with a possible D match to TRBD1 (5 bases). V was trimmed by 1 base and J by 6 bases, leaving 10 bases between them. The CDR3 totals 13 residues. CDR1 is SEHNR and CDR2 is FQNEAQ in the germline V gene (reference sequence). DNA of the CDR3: TGTGCCAGCAGCTTAGGCCAGGACATCGAGCAGTACTTC. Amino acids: CASSLGQDIEQYF.

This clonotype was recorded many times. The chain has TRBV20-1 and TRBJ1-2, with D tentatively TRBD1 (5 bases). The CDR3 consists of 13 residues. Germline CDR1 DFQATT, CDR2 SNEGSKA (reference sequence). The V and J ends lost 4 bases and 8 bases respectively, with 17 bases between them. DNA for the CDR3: TGCAGTGCTACGAAGGGAGGGGCGGTCGGCTACACCTTC. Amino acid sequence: CSATKGGAVGYTF.

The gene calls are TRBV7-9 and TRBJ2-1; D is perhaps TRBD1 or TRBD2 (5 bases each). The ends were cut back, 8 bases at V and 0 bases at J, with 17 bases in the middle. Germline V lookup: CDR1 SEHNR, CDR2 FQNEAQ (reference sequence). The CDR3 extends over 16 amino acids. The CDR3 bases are TGTGCCAGCTACGGGGCTAGCTCGAGCTCCTACAATGAGCAGTTCTTC. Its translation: CASYGASSSSYNEQFF.

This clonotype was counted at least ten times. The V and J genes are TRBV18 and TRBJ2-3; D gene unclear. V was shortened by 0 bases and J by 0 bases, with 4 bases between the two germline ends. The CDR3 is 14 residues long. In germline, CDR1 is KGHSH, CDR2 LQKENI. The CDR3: CASSPPTSTDTQYF. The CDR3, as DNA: TGTGCCAGCTCACCACCGACTAGCACAGATACGCAGTATTTT. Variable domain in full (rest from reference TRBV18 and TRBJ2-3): NAGVMQNPRHLVRRRGQEARLRCSPMKGHSHVYWYRQLPEEGLKFMVYLQKENIIDESGMPKERFSAEFPKEGPSILRIQQVVRGDSAAYFCASSPPTSTDTQYFGPGTRLTVL.

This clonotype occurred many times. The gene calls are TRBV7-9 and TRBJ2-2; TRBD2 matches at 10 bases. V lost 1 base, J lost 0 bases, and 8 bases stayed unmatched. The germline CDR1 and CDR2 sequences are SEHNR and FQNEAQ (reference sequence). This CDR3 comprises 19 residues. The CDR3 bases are TGTGCCAGCAGCTTAGTCCTTAGCGGGGGGCAAGCGAACACCGGGGAGCTGTTTTTT. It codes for CASSLVLSGGQANTGELFF.

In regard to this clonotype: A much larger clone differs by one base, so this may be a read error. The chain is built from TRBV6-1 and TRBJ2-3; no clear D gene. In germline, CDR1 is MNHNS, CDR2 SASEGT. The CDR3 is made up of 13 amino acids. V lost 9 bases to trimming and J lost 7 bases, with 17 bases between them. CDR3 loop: CASRWGWAYTQYF. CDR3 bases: TGTGCCAGTCGATGGGGTTGGGCGTATACGCAGTATTTT.

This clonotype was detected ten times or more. CDR3 in DNA: TGTGCCAGCAGCAACCTGGGCAGGGGATGGGAGACCCAGTACTTC. Translation gives CASSNLGRGWETQYF. J is TRBJ2-5 and V is TRBV14; D may be TRBD1 (6 bases). The V and J ends lost 5 bases and 5 bases respectively, with 18 bases between them. Germline values: CDR1 SGHDN, CDR2 FVKESK. The CDR3 length is 15 residues.

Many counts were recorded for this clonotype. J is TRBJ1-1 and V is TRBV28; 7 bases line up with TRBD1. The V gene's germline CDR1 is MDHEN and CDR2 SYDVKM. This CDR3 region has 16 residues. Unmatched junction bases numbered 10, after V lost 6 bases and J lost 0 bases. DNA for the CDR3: TGTGCCAGCAGCTACCCGACAGGGCGGGTGAACACTGAAGCTTTCTTT. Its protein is CASSYPTGRVNTEAFF.

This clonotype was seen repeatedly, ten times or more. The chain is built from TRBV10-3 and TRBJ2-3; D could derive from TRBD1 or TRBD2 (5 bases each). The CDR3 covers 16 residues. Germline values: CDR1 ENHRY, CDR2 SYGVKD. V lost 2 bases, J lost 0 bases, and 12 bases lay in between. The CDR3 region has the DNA TGTGCCATCAGTGAGCGAGGGGCGGAGAGCACAGATACGCAGTATTTT. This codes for CAISERGAESTDTQYF.

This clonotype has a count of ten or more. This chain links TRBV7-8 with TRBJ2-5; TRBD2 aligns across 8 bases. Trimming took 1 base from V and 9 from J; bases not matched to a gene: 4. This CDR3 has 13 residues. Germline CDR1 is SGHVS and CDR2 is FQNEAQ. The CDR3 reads CASSLGRREAQYF. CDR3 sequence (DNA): TGTGCCAGCAGCTTAGGGAGGCGGGAGGCCCAGTACTTC.

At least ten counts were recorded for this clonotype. The CDR3, as DNA: TGTGCCAGCAGCTTAGGGACAGGCCGACCTAACTATGGCTACACCTTC. Residues: CASSLGTGRPNYGYTF. The chain has TRBV7-2 and TRBJ1-2; 7 bases fit TRBD1. The CDR3 spans 16 residues. CDR1 and CDR2 from the germline V gene are SGHTA and FQGNSA. J was trimmed by 0 bases and V by 1 base; bases with no gene match: 5.

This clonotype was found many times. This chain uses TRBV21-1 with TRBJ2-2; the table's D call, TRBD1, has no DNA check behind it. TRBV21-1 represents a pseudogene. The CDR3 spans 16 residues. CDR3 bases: TGTGCCAGCAGCACAATCGGGGGAGTTAACACCGGGGAGCTGTTTTTT. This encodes CASSTIGGVNTGELFF.

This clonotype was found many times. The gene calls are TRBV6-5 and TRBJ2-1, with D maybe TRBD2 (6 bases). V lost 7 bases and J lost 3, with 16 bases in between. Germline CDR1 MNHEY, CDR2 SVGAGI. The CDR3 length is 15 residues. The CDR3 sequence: CASNPRGNYYNEQFF. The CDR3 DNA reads TGTGCCAGCAACCCACGGGGGAACTACTACAATGAGCAGTTCTTC.

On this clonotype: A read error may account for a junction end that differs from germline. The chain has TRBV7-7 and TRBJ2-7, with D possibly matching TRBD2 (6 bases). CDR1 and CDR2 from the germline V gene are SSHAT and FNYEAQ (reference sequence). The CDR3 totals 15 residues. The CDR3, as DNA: TGTACCAGCAGCTCGCGCAAGCGGGTGGGAAACGAGCAGTACTTC. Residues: CTSSSRKRVGNEQYF.

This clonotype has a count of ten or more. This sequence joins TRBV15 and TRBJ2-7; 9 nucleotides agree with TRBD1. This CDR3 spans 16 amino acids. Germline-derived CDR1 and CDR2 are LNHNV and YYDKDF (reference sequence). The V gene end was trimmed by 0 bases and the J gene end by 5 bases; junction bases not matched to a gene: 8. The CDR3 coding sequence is TGTGCCACCAGCAGAGATCGTTCGGACAGGGGCAACGAGCAGTACTTC. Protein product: CATSRDRSDRGNEQYF.

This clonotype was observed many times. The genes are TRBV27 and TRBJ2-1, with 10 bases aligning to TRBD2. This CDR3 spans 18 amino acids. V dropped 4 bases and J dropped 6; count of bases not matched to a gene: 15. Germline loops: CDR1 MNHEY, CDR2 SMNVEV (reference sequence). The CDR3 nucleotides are TGTGCCAGCAGTTCTGGACTAGCGGCAGCCACCCCGACCAATGAGCAGTTCTTC. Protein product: CASSSGLAAATPTNEQFF.

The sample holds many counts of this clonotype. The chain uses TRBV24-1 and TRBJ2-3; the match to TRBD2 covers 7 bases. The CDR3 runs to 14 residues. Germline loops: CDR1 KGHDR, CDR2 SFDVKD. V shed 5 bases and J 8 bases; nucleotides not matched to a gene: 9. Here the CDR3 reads CATSGGSWRGTQYF. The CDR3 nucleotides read TGTGCCACCAGTGGCGGGAGTTGGAGAGGTACGCAGTATTTT.

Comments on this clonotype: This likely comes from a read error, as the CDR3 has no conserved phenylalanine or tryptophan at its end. The CDR3 coding sequence is TGTGCCAGCAGCCTTCCAGGGGTGGGGGACTATCTCAATGAGCAGTTCCTC. It is translated as CASSLPGVGDYLNEQFL. The chain carries TRBV3-1 and TRBJ2-1; tentatively, D is TRBD2 (7 bases). CDR3 size: 17 residues. Germline CDR1 is LGHDT and CDR2 is YNNKEL (reference sequence). Deletions cut 4 bases from V and 6 bases from J, with 22 bases between.

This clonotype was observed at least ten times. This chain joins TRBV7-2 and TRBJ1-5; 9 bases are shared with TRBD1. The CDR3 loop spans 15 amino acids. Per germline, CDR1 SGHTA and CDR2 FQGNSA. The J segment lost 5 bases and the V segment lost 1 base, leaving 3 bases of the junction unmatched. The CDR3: CASSLVRDRDQPQHF. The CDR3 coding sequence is TGTGCCAGCAGCTTAGTCCGGGACAGGGATCAGCCCCAGCATTTT.